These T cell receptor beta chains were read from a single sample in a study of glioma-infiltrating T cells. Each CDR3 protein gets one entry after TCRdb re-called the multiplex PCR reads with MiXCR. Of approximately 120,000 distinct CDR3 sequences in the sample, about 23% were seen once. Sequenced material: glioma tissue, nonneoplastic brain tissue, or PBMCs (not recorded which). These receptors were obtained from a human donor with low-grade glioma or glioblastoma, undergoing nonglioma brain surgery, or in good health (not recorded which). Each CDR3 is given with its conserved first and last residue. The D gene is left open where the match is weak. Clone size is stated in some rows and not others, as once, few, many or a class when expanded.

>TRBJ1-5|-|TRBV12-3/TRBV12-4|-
TGTGCCAGCAGTCCCACGAAGGGGCGAGGCAATCAGCCCCAGCATTTT
CASSPTKGRGNQPQHF
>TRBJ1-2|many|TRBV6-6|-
TGTGCCAGCAGTTACCCCGGGCCGACTAACTATGGCTACACCTTC
CASSYPGPTNYGYTF
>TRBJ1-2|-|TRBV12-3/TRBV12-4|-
TGTGCCAGCAGTAACGACCAAAACTATGGCTACACCTTC
CASSNDQNYGYTF
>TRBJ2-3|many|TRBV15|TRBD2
TGTGCCACCAGCAGAGACAGCGGGAGCACTGATACGCAGTATTTT
CATSRDSGSTDTQYF
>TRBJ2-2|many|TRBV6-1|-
TGTGCCAGCGCCAACAGGGGAGGGCCCGGGGAGCTGTTTTTT
CASANRGGPGELFF
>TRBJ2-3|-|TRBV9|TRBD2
TGTGCCAGCAGCGCTAGCGGGAATACAGATACGCAGTATTTT
CASSASGNTDTQYF
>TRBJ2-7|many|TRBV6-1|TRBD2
TGTGCCAGCAGGCCACCGGGACTAGCGGGTACTTACGAGCAGTACTTC
CASRPPGLAGTYEQYF
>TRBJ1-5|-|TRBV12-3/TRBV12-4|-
TGTGCCAGCAGTATAGCGCTGCCCGCTTCCCAGCATTTT
CASSIALPASQHF
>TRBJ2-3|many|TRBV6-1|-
TGTGCCAGCAGTGAGGTGGGAGGAAGGTCAGATACGCAGTATTTT
CASSEVGGRSDTQYF
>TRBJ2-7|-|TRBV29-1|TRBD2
TGCAGCGTTGAAGATGGACCAGCGGGAGGCGAGCAGTACTTC
CSVEDGPAGGEQYF
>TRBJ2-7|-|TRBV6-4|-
TGTGCCAGCACCTACCGATCAACCTACGAGCAGTACTTC
CASTYRSTYEQYF
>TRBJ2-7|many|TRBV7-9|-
TGTGCCAGCAGCTTAGATACCTACGAGCAGTACTTC
CASSLDTYEQYF
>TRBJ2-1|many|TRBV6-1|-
TGTGCCAGCAGTTTAGCTATAGCCTCCTACAATGAGCAGTTCTTC
CASSLAIASYNEQFF
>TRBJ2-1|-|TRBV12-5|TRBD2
TGTGCTAGTGGTTTGGAATGGACTAGCGGCTACAATGAGCAGTTCTTC
CASGLEWTSGYNEQFF
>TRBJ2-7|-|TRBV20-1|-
TGTAGTGCTAACATTTACGGGCAGTACTTC
CSANIYGQYF
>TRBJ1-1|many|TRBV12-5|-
TGTGCTAGTGGTTTTCAGGTCGGGGACACTGAAGCTTTCTTT
CASGFQVGDTEAFF
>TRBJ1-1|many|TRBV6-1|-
TGTGCCAGCAGTCTTTACTACAAGAACACTGAAGCTTTCTTT
CASSLYYKNTEAFF
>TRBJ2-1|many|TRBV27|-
TGTGCCAGCAGTTTCCCTGAGGGGCGTGAGCAGTTCTTC
CASSFPEGREQFF
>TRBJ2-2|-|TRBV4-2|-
TGTGCCAGCAGCCAAGGCCTTAACAACGCCGGGGAGCTGTTTTTT
CASSQGLNNAGELFF
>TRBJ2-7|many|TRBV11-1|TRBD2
TGTGCCAGCAGCTCCCCCGGGGTAGCGGGGACCTACGAGCAGTACTTC
CASSSPGVAGTYEQYF
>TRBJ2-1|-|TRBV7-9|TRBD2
TGTGCCAGCAGCTTGGGACTAGCGCAAAATTATGGGCAGTTCTTC
CASSLGLAQNYGQFF
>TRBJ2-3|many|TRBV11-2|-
TGTGCCAGCAGCCCGGACTATACGCAGTATTTT
CASSPDYTQYF
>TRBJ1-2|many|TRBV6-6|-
TGTGCCAGCAGTTACAGCCCCAGGGGATCCAACTATGGCTACACCTTC
CASSYSPRGSNYGYTF
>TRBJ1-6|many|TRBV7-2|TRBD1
TGTGCCAGCAGCTTAGGAGGAACAGGGGTCAATTCACCCCTCCACTTT
CASSLGGTGVNSPLHF
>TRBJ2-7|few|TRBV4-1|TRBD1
TGCGCCAGCAGCCAAGAGCCAGCTGTCAGGGGGCAGAGGGAGCAGTACTTC
CASSQEPAVRGQREQYF
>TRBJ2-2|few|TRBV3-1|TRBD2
TGTGCCAGCAGTAGTAGCGGGATTGGTACCGGGGAGCTGTTTTTT
CASSSSGIGTGELFF
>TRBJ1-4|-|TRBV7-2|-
TGTGCCAGCAGCTTAGGGGCCTATAATGAAAAACTGTTTTTT
CASSLGAYNEKLFF
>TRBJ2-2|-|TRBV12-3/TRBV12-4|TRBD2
TGTGCCAGCAGTTTTCGGACTAGCGGTAACACCGGGGAGCTGTTTTTT
CASSFRTSGNTGELFF
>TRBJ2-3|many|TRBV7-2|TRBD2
TGTGCCAGCAGTCCCGATAGCGGGAGATTACCAGATACGCAGTATTTT
CASSPDSGRLPDTQYF